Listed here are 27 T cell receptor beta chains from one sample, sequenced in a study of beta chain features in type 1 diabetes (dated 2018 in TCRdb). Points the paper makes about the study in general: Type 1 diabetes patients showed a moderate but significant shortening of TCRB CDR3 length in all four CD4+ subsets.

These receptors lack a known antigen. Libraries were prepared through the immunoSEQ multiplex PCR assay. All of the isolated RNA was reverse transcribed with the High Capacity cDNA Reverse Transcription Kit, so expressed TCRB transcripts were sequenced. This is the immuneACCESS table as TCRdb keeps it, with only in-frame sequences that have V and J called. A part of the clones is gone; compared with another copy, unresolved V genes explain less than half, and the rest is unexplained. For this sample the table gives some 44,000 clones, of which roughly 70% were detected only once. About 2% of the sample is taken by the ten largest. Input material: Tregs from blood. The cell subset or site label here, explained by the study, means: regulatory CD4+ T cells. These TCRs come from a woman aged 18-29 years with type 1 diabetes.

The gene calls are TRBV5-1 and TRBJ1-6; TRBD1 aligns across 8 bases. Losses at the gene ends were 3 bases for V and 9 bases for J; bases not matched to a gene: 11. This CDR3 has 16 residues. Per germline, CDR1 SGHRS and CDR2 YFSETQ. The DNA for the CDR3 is TGCGCCAGCAGCTCTCCAGGGGGCGCGACCGGTTCACCCCTCCACTTT. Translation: CASSSPGGATGSPLHF. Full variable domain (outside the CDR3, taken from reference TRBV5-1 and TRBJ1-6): KAGVTQTPRYLIKTRGQQVTLSCSPISGHRSVSWYQQTPGQGLQFLFEYFSETQRNKGNFPGRFSGRQFSNSRSEMNVSTLELGDSALYLCASSSPGGATGSPLHFGNGTRLTVT.

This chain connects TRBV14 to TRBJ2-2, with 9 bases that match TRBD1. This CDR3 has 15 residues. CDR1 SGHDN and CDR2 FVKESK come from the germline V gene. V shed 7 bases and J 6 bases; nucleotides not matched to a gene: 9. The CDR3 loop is CASTEQGAMAGELFF. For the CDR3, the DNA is TGTGCCAGCACCGAACAGGGGGCTATGGCCGGGGAGCTGTTTTTT.

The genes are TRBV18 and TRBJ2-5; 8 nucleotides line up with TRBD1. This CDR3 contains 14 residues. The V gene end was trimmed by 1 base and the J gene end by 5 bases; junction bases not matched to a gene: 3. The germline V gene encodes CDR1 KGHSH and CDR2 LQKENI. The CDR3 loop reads CASSPRQGTETQYF. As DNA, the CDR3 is TGTGCCAGCTCACCACGACAGGGGACGGAGACCCAGTACTTC.

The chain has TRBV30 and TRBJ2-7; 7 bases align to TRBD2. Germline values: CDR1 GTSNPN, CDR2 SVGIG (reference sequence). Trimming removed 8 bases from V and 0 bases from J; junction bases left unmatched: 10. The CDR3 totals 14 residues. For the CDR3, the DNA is TGTGCCGGAACTAGCGCCAGAAGCTCCTACGAGCAGTACTTC. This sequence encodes CAGTSARSSYEQYF. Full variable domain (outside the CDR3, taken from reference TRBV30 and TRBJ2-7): SQTIHQWPATLVQPVGSPLSLECTVEGTSNPNLYWYRQAAGRGLQLLFYSVGIGQISSEVPQNLSASRPQDRQFILSSKKLLLSDSGFYLCAGTSARSSYEQYFGPGTRLTVT.

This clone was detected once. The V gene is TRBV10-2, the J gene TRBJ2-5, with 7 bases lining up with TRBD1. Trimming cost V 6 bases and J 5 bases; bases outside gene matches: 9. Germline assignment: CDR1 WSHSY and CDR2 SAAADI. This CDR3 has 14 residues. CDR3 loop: CASRRTGSLETQYF. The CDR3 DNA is TGCGCCAGCAGGCGGACAGGTTCTTTGGAGACCCAGTACTTC.

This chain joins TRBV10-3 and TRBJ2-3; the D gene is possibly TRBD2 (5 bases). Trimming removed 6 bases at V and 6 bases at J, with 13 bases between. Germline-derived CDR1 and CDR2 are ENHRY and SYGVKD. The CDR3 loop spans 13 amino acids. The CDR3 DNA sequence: TGTGCCATCAGGCCCGGCGGGTGGGATACGCAGTATTTT. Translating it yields CAIRPGGWDTQYF.

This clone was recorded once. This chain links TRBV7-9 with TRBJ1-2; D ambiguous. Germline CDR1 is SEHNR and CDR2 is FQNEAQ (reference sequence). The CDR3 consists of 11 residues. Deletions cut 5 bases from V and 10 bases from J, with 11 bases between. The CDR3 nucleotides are TGTGCCAGCAGCCGAGGCGCCAACTACACCTTC. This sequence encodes CASSRGANYTF.

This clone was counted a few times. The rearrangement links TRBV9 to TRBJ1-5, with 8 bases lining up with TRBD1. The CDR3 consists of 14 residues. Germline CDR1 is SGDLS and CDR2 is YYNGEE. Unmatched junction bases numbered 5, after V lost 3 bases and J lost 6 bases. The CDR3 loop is CASSGGQGGQPQHF. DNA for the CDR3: TGTGCCAGCAGCGGAGGACAGGGCGGTCAGCCCCAGCATTTT.

CDR3 protein: CASSLLIDRHEQFF. CDR3 nucleotides: TGTGCCAGCAGCTTACTTATCGACAGACATGAGCAGTTCTTC. V is TRBV11-2 and J is TRBJ2-1, with D tentatively TRBD1 (5 bases). The germline CDR1 and CDR2 sequences are SGHAT and FQNNGV. The germline V and J ends were trimmed by 2 bases and 8 bases, with 13 bases remaining between them. CDR3 length: 14 residues.

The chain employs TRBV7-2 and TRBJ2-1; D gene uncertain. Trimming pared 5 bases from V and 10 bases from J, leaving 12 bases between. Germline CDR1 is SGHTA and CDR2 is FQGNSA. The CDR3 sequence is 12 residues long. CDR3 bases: TGTGCCAGCAGCCGGAGCAATTGGGAGCAGTTCTTC. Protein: CASSRSNWEQFF.

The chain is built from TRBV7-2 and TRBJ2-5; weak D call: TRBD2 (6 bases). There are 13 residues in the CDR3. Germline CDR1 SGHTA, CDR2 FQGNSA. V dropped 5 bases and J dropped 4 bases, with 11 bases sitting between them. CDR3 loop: CASSPRGRETQYF. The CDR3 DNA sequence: TGTGCCAGCAGCCCGCGGGGTCGAGAGACCCAGTACTTC.

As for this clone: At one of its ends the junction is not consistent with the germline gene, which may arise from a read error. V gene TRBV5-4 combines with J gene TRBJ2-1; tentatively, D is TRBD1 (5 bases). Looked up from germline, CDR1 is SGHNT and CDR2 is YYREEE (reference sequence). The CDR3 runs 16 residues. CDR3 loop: CASSSGSGSVYNEQLF. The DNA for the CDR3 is TGTGCCAGCAGCTCAGGATCAGGGTCGGTCTACAATGAGCAGCTCTTC.

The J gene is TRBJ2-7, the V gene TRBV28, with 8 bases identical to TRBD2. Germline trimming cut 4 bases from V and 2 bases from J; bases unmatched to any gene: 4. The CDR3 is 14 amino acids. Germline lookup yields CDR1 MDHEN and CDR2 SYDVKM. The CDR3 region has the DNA TGTGCCAGCAGTTCCCCGGGAGGGACCTACGAGCAGTACTTC. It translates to CASSSPGGTYEQYF.

The CDR3 reads CASSPGVGAEAEAFF. Here the CDR3 DNA reads TGCGCCAGCAGCCCTGGCGTGGGGGCTGAAGCGGAAGCTTTCTTT. The chain joins TRBV4-3 to TRBJ1-1, with TRBD1 as a possible D gene (6 bases). From germline, CDR1 is LGHNA and CDR2 YSLEER. The CDR3 has 15 amino acids. V gave up 4 bases and J gave up 8 bases, with 20 bases separating them.

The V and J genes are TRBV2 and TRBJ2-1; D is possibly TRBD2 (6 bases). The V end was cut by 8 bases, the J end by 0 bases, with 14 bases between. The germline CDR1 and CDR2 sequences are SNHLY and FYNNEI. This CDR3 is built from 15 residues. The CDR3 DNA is TGTGCCAGCCGGAGGGGCCTCAGCTCCTACAATGAGCAGTTCTTC. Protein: CASRRGLSSYNEQFF.

This CDR3 is CASSERDMDYGYTF. For the CDR3, the DNA is TGTGCCAGCAGTGAAAGGGACATGGACTATGGCTACACCTTC. The chain has TRBV6-5 and TRBJ1-2, with D perhaps matching TRBD1 (6 bases). The germline CDR1 and CDR2 sequences are MNHEY and SVGAGI. This CDR3 spans 14 amino acids. The germline V and J ends were trimmed by 5 bases and 3 bases, with 13 bases remaining between them.

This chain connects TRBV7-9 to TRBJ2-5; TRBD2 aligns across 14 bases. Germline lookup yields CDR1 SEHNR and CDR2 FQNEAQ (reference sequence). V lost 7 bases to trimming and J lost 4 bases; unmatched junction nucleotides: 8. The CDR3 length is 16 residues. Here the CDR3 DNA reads TGTGCCAGCACCCCGGGACTAGCGGGAGTGAGAGAGACCCAGTACTTC. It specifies CASTPGLAGVRETQYF.

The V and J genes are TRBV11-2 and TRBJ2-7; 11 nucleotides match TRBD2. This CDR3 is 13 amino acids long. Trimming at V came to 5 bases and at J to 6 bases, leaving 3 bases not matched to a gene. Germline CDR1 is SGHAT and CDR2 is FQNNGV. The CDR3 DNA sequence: TGTGCCAGCAGCCCCGGACTAGCGGGCGAGCAGTACTTC. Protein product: CASSPGLAGEQYF. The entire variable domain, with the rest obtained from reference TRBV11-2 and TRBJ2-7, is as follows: EAGVAQSPRYKIIEKRQSVAFWCNPISGHATLYWYQQILGQGPKLLIQFQNNGVVDDSQLPKDRFSAERLKGVDSTLKIQPAKLEDSAVYLCASSPGLAGEQYFGPGTRLTVT.

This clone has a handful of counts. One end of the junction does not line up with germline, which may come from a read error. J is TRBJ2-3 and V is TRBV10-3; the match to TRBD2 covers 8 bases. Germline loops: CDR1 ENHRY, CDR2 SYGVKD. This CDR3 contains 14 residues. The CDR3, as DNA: TGTGCCCTCAGCGGGAGCGATCCCACAGATACGCAGTATTTT. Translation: CALSGSDPTDTQYF.

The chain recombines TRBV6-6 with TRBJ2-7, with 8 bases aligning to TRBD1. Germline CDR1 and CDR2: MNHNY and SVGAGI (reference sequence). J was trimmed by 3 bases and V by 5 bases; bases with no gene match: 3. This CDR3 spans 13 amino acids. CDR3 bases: TGTGCCAGCAGTCCGGGACAGGTCTACGAGCAGTACTTC. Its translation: CASSPGQVYEQYF.

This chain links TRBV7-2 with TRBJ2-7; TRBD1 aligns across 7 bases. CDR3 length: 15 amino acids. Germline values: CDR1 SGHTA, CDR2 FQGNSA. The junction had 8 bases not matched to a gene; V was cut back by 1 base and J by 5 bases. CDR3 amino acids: CASSLGGGVGHEQYF. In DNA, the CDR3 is TGTGCCAGCAGCTTAGGAGGGGGCGTGGGGCACGAGCAGTACTTC.

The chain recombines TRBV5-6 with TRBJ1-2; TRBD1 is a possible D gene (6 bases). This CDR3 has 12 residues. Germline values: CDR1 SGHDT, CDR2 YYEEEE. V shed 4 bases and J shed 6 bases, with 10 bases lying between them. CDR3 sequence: CASSLRGNGYTF. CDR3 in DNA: TGTGCCAGCAGCCTCAGGGGAAATGGCTACACCTTC.

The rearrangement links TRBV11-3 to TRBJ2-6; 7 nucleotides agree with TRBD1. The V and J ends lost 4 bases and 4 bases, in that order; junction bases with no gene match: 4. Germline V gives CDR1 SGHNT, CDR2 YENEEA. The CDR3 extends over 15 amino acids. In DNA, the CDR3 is TGTGCCAGCAGCTCGGGACAGCCAGGGGCCAACGTCCTGACTTTC. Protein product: CASSSGQPGANVLTF.

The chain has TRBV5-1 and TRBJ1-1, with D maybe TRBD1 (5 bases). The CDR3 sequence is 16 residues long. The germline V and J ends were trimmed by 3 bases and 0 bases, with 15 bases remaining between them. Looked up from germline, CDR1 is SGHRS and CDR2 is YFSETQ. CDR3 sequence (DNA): TGCGCCAGCAGCTCAGACCGACAGTTAGTGAACACTGAAGCTTTCTTT. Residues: CASSSDRQLVNTEAFF.

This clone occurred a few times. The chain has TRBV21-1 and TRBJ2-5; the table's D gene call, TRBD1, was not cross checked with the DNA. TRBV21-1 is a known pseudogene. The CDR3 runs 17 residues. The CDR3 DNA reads TGTGCCAGCACCGGGACAGGGAAGAGAGGGGGAGAAGAGACCCAGTACTTC. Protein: CASTGTGKRGGEETQYF.

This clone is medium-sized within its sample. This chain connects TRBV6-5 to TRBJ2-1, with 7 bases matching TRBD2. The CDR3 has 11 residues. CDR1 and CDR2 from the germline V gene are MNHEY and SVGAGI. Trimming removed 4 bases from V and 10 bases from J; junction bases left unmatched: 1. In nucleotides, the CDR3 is TGTGCCAGCAGTTCGGGGGGAGAGCAGTTCTTC. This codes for CASSSGGEQFF.

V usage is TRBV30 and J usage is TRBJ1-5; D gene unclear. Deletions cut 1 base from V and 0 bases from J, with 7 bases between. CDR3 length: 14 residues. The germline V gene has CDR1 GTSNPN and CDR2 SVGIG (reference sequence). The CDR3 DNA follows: TGTGCCTGGAGTGAACAGAATAGCAATCAGCCCCAGCATTTT. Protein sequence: CAWSEQNSNQPQHF. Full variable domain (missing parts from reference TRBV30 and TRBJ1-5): SQTIHQWPATLVQPVGSPLSLECTVEGTSNPNLYWYRQAAGRGLQLLFYSVGIGQISSEVPQNLSASRPQDRQFILSSKKLLLSDSGFYLCAWSEQNSNQPQHFGDGTRLSIL.